The rows below give T cell receptor beta chains drawn from one sample of a study of PD-1 blockade in classical Hodgkin lymphoma. Profiled with immunoSEQ multiplex PCR; TCRdb holds only in-frame clones, not every one. This table holds 9,500 to 15,000 clones, 70% to 85% found once. Specimen: CD4+ T cells from blood, collected at baseline. The source of these receptors is a human donor with classical Hodgkin lymphoma. Each CDR3 is given with its conserved first and last residue. The D gene is left open where the match is weak. Some rows have no size entry. The others give once, few or many, or a class for an expanded clone.

V: TRBV7-2; D: TRBD1; size: NA; J: TRBJ2-4; CDR3: CASSLEGDRGLNIQYF; DNA: TGTGCCAGCAGCTTAGAGGGGGACAGGGGGCTTAACATTCAGTACTTC
V: TRBV7-2; D: NA; size: NA; J: TRBJ1-2; CDR3: CASSSGTSYGYTF; DNA: TGTGCCAGCAGCTCAGGGACAAGCTATGGCTACACCTTC
V: TRBV11-2; D: NA; size: NA; J: TRBJ2-7; CDR3: CASVGFRNSYEQYF; DNA: TGTGCCAGCGTGGGATTCCGCAACTCCTACGAGCAGTACTTC
V: TRBV5-4; D: TRBD1; size: NA; J: TRBJ2-5; CDR3: CASSQQGAWETQYF; DNA: TGTGCCAGCAGCCAACAGGGGGCTTGGGAGACCCAGTACTTC
V: TRBV30; D: NA; size: NA; J: TRBJ2-2; CDR3: CAWAAGTVTGELFF; DNA: TGTGCCTGGGCTGCCGGGACCGTCACCGGGGAGCTGTTTTTT
V: TRBV7-3; D: NA; size: NA; J: TRBJ2-3; CDR3: CASSLGVGTDTQYF; DNA: TGTGCCAGCAGCCTCGGGGTTGGGACAGATACGCAGTATTTT
V: TRBV29-1; D: TRBD1; size: few; J: TRBJ1-2; CDR3: CSVEEDRRYGYTF; DNA: TGCAGCGTTGAAGAGGACAGGCGCTATGGCTACACCTTC
V: TRBV10-1; D: TRBD1; size: few; J: TRBJ1-6; CDR3: CASRDSMDLGDSPLHF; DNA: TGCGCCAGTAGGGACAGCATGGATCTTGGCGATTCACCCCTCCACTTT
V: TRBV28; D: NA; size: NA; J: TRBJ2-1; CDR3: CASRGGDSYNEQFF; DNA: TGTGCCAGCAGAGGGGGTGACTCCTACAATGAGCAGTTCTTC
V: TRBV7-2; D: TRBD2; size: NA; J: TRBJ2-1; CDR3: CASYRERGRDNEQFF; DNA: TGTGCCAGCTACAGAGAGCGGGGGCGGGACAATGAGCAGTTCTTC
V: TRBV27; D: NA; size: NA; J: TRBJ2-7; CDR3: CASQGGTSYEQYF; DNA: TGTGCCAGCCAGGGGGGGACCTCCTACGAGCAGTACTTC
V: TRBV30; D: NA; size: few; J: TRBJ1-1; CDR3: CAWNLGTEAFF; DNA: TGTGCCTGGAATCTGGGTACTGAAGCTTTCTTT
V: TRBV7-9; D: TRBD1; size: NA; J: TRBJ1-4; CDR3: CASRTGFTTNEKLFF; DNA: TGTGCCAGCAGGACAGGGTTTACGACTAATGAAAAACTGTTTTTT
V: TRBV5-1; D: TRBD1; size: NA; J: TRBJ2-1; CDR3: CASTTLQGARNEQFF; DNA: TGCGCCAGCACCACACTTCAGGGGGCGAGGAATGAGCAGTTCTTC
V: TRBV4-2; D: TRBD1; size: NA; J: TRBJ2-5; CDR3: CASSRGQGQETQYF; DNA: TGTGCCAGCAGCAGGGGGCAGGGGCAAGAGACCCAGTACTTC
V: TRBV11-2; D: NA; size: NA; J: TRBJ1-3; CDR3: CASSLIRDTSGNTIYF; DNA: TGTGCCAGCAGCTTAATCCGGGACACCTCTGGAAACACCATATATTTT
V: TRBV4-3; D: NA; size: NA; J: TRBJ2-3; CDR3: CASSQDRGGSSTDTQYF; DNA: TGCGCCAGCAGCCAAGATCGAGGAGGGAGTAGCACAGATACGCAGTATTTT
V: TRBV7-2; D: NA; size: NA; J: TRBJ2-7; CDR3: CASSAPGYEQYF; DNA: TGTGCCAGCAGCGCCCCTGGCTACGAGCAGTACTTC
V: TRBV28; D: NA; size: few; J: TRBJ1-6; CDR3: CASSSVVSSFSPLHF; DNA: TGTGCCAGCAGTTCCGTCGTTTCGTCTTTCTCACCCCTCCACTTT
V: TRBV6-5; D: NA; size: NA; J: TRBJ2-1; CDR3: CASSAGIYQFF; DNA: TGTGCCAGCAGTGCCGGGATCTATCAGTTCTTC
V: TRBV19; D: NA; size: once; J: TRBJ2-7; CDR3: CASSEVVPSEQYF; DNA: TGTGCCAGTAGTGAGGTCGTCCCAAGCGAGCAGTACTTC
V: TRBV30; D: NA; size: NA; J: TRBJ1-4; CDR3: CAWSAGIGPANEKLFF; DNA: TGTGCCTGGAGTGCTGGAATAGGTCCGGCTAATGAAAAACTGTTTTTT
V: TRBV11-2; D: NA; size: NA; J: TRBJ2-2; CDR3: CASSLQVTNTGELFF; DNA: TGTGCCAGCAGCTTGCAGGTCACGAACACCGGGGAGCTGTTTTTT
V: TRBV14; D: NA; size: NA; J: TRBJ2-2; CDR3: CASSRRGLSRVNTGELFF; DNA: TGTGCCAGCAGCCGACGAGGGTTAAGCAGGGTGAACACCGGGGAGCTGTTTTTT
V: TRBV2; D: NA; size: NA; J: TRBJ2-3; CDR3: CASRPVRRGDTQYF; DNA: TGTGCCAGCAGGCCGGTTAGACGGGGAGATACGCAGTATTTT
V: TRBV6-1; D: NA; size: NA; J: TRBJ2-5; CDR3: CASIYRASEETQYF; DNA: TGTGCCAGCATTTACAGGGCTTCCGAGGAGACCCAGTACTTC
V: TRBV6-5; D: NA; size: NA; J: TRBJ1-2; CDR3: CASSYSSGVYGYTF; DNA: TGTGCCAGCAGTTACTCGAGTGGGGTCTATGGCTACACCTTC
V: TRBV2; D: NA; size: NA; J: TRBJ2-7; CDR3: CASQTEHGTEQYF; DNA: TGTGCCAGCCAGACGGAGCATGGCACCGAGCAGTACTTC
V: TRBV7-3; D: TRBD1; size: NA; J: TRBJ2-3; CDR3: CASSPSLTGASDTQYF; DNA: TGTGCCAGCAGCCCATCCCTGACAGGGGCGTCAGATACGCAGTATTTT
V: TRBV7-9; D: NA; size: NA; J: TRBJ2-3; CDR3: CASREREYTDTQYF; DNA: TGTGCCAGCAGGGAGAGGGAATACACAGATACGCAGTATTTT
V: TRBV6-6; D: NA; size: NA; J: TRBJ1-2; CDR3: CASSYSQGNYGYTF; DNA: TGTGCCAGCAGTTACTCGCAGGGGAACTATGGCTACACCTTC
V: TRBV5-1; D: NA; size: once; J: TRBJ2-2; CDR3: CASSLDPGRRPGELFF; DNA: TGCGCCAGCAGCTTAGATCCGGGGCGAAGGCCCGGGGAGCTGTTTTTT
V: TRBV6-6; D: NA; size: NA; J: TRBJ1-2; CDR3: CASSDRRDYGYTF; DNA: TGTGCCAGCAGCGACAGGAGGGACTATGGCTACACCTTC
V: TRBV6-4; D: TRBD1; size: NA; J: TRBJ2-2; CDR3: CASSPDRVATGELFF; DNA: TGTGCCAGCAGTCCCGACAGGGTGGCCACCGGGGAGCTGTTTTTT
V: TRBV7-4; D: NA; size: NA; J: TRBJ1-2; CDR3: CASSPTGHGYGYTF; DNA: TGTGCCAGCAGCCCTACAGGGCATGGCTATGGCTACACCTTC
V: TRBV28; D: NA; size: NA; J: TRBJ2-3; CDR3: CASSFSEEHVSTDTQYF; DNA: TGTGCCAGCAGTTTCTCTGAGGAGCACGTAAGCACAGATACGCAGTATTTT
V: TRBV6-6; D: NA; size: once; J: TRBJ2-5; CDR3: CASRSFGSQQYF; DNA: TGTGCCAGCAGATCCTTTGGCAGCCAGCAGTACTTC
V: TRBV27; D: NA; size: NA; J: TRBJ1-3; CDR3: CASSPHPTGANSGNTIYF; DNA: TGTGCCAGCAGTCCCCACCCGACAGGAGCAAACTCTGGAAACACCATATATTTT
V: TRBV9; D: TRBD1; size: once; J: TRBJ2-3; CDR3: CASSATGGPTDTQYF; DNA: TGTGCCAGCAGCGCTACAGGGGGGCCTACAGATACGCAGTATTTT
V: TRBV14; D: NA; size: NA; J: TRBJ1-1; CDR3: CASSQGLVTEAFF; DNA: TGTGCCAGCAGCCAAGGGTTAGTTACTGAAGCTTTCTTT
V: TRBV20-1; D: NA; size: few; J: TRBJ2-1; CDR3: CSARVDDEQFF; DNA: TGCAGTGCCCGAGTGGACGATGAGCAGTTCTTC
V: TRBV5-6; D: NA; size: NA; J: TRBJ1-6; CDR3: CASSLAHSPLHF; DNA: TGTGCCAGCAGCTTGGCACATTCACCCCTCCACTTT
V: TRBV12-5; D: TRBD1; size: NA; J: TRBJ2-2; CDR3: CASARTGEPGELFF; DNA: TGTGCTAGTGCCCGGACAGGGGAGCCCGGGGAGCTGTTTTTT
V: TRBV7-8; D: NA; size: NA; J: TRBJ2-2; CDR3: CALGITGELFF; DNA: TGTGCCCTAGGGATCACCGGGGAGCTGTTTTTT
V: TRBV10-3; D: TRBD1; size: NA; J: TRBJ1-4; CDR3: CAISPSSGQGSEKLFF; DNA: TGTGCCATCAGCCCCAGCAGTGGACAGGGGAGCGAAAAACTGTTTTTT
V: TRBV5-5; D: NA; size: once; J: TRBJ2-1; CDR3: CASSTGVYNEQFF; DNA: TGTGCCAGCAGCACCGGGGTTTACAATGAGCAGTTCTTC
V: TRBV12-2; D: NA; size: NA; J: TRBJ2-5; CDR3: CASPDSLAGGVSKTQYF; DNA: TGTGCAAGTCCCGACTCCCTAGCGGGGGGGGTTTCGAAGACCCAGTACTTC
V: TRBV6-5; D: TRBD1; size: NA; J: TRBJ2-7; CDR3: CASSWDSYSYEQYF; DNA: TGTGCCAGCAGCTGGGACAGCTACTCCTACGAGCAGTACTTC